The 8 T cell receptor beta chains given below trace back to one sample, sequenced in a study of beta chain features in type 1 diabetes. What was sequenced were expressed TCRB transcripts, since all of the isolated RNA had been reverse transcribed. Measured with immunoSEQ multiplex PCR; TCRdb has only the in-frame clones, and not every one. The data hold 250,000 to 350,000 clones, with about 11% observed a single time. The sequencing sample was made of naive CD4+ T cells from blood. These receptors were taken from a woman between 25 and 40 years old in good health.

The table lists this clone with a few counts. The V gene is TRBV27, the J gene TRBJ2-7, with TRBD1 matching 10 bases. Germline V lookup: CDR1 MNHEY, CDR2 SMNVEV (reference sequence). The V and J ends lost 6 bases and 5 bases, in that order; junction bases with no gene match: 10. The CDR3 runs 15 residues. The CDR3 DNA is TGTGCCAGCAGGGACAGGGGGGCGGCGTCCCACGAGCAGTACTTC. It translates to CASRDRGAASHEQYF.

This clone occurred a few times. The chain links TRBV7-9 to TRBJ2-6; D uncertain. Per germline, CDR1 SEHNR and CDR2 FQNEAQ (reference sequence). The CDR3 runs to 15 residues. Trimming shortened V by 5 bases and J by 0 bases, and 8 bases separated the two germline ends. In DNA, the CDR3 is TGTGCCAGCAGCCGATGGAGCTCTGGGGCCAACGTCCTGACTTTC. Translating it yields CASSRWSSGANVLTF.

In this sample, this clone turned up a few times. The chain employs TRBV9 and TRBJ2-1, with D perhaps TRBD2 (6 bases). Trimming cost V 3 bases and J 0 bases, with 10 bases left between them. CDR1 and CDR2 (germline): SGDLS, YYNGEE. This CDR3 has 15 residues. The CDR3 sequence: CASSDSGNSYNEQFF. The CDR3 DNA reads as TGTGCCAGCAGCGATAGCGGAAACTCCTACAATGAGCAGTTCTTC.

This chain connects TRBV11-2 to TRBJ2-5; a possible D gene is TRBD1 (5 bases). The V gene's germline CDR1 is SGHAT and CDR2 FQNNGV. The CDR3 length is 15 residues. Between the trimmed V and J ends, which lost 2 bases and 2 bases, there was a span of 12 bases. The CDR3 DNA is TGTGCCAGCAGCTTACTGCCAGGGTTTCAAGAGACCCAGTACTTC. It translates to CASSLLPGFQETQYF. Combining the CDR3 with reference TRBV11-2 and TRBJ2-5 gives the whole variable domain EAGVAQSPRYKIIEKRQSVAFWCNPISGHATLYWYQQILGQGPKLLIQFQNNGVVDDSQLPKDRFSAERLKGVDSTLKIQPAKLEDSAVYLCASSLLPGFQETQYFGPGTRLLVL.

The V call is TRBV28, the J call TRBJ1-5; D is uncertain. The CDR3 length is 14 residues. Per germline, CDR1 MDHEN and CDR2 SYDVKM. V was cut by 1 base and J by 4 bases, with 8 bases left in between. CDR3 loop: CASSLLADNQPQHF. CDR3 sequence (DNA): TGTGCCAGCAGTTTATTGGCAGATAATCAGCCCCAGCATTTT.

The chain employs TRBV9 and TRBJ2-7, with D tentatively TRBD2 (6 bases). There are 14 residues in the CDR3. V shed 4 bases and J shed 2 bases, with 13 bases lying between them. Germline CDR1 and CDR2: SGDLS and YYNGEE. In DNA form, the CDR3 reads TGTGCCAGCAGCCCAGAGCGGGCCCCCTACGAGCAGTACTTC. This sequence encodes CASSPERAPYEQYF.

This clone was picked up a small number of times. This chain uses TRBV15 with TRBJ1-3; D remains unclear. Trimming took 0 bases from V and 1 from J, leaving 7 bases between them. The CDR3 contains 15 residues. CDR1 and CDR2 from the germline V gene are LNHNV and YYDKDF (reference sequence). The DNA for the CDR3 is TGTGCCACCAGCAGAGACGGAGTATCTGGAAACACCATATATTTT. It translates to CATSRDGVSGNTIYF. The full variable domain, completed using reference TRBV15 and TRBJ1-3, is DAMVIQNPRYQVTQFGKPVTLSCSQTLNHNVMYWYQQKSSQAPKLLFHYYDKDFNNEADTPDNFQSRRPNTSFCFLDIRSPGLGDTAMYLCATSRDGVSGNTIYFGEGSWLTVV.

The chain links TRBV7-3 to TRBJ2-5; 7 bases align to TRBD1. V shed 5 bases, J shed 5 bases, and the junction held 5 bases outside the gene matches. Germline loops: CDR1 SGHTA, CDR2 FQGTGA. The CDR3 is 13 amino acids. The CDR3, as DNA: TGTGCCAGCAGCCTCGACAGGGATGAGACCCAGTACTTC. This codes for CASSLDRDETQYF.